These 5 T cell receptor beta chains were sequenced from one sample in a study of STAT3 mutations in large granular lymphocyte leukemia. Whole-study findings and limits: In T-cell large granular lymphocyte leukemia, about half of patients showed multiple immunodominant subclonotypes.

These receptors lack a known antigen. Only in-frame clones appear in the TCRdb table, and some are missing; sequencing was by immunoSEQ multiplex PCR. The sample holds around 10,000 clones, roughly 54% seen once. The sample consisted of peripheral blood mononuclear cells. These receptors all stem from a boy younger than 18 with T-cell large granular lymphocyte leukemia. Some clones in this sample may be carry-over from other donors' samples.

This chain links TRBV6-5 with TRBJ1-1, with a weak D call TRBD1 (5 bases). The CDR3 runs to 12 residues. In germline, CDR1 is MNHEY, CDR2 SVGAGI. The V and J ends lost 5 bases and 11 bases respectively, with 15 bases between them. DNA of the CDR3: TGTGCCAGCAGTGATGGGACGGGGCTGGCTTTCTTT. It yields the protein CASSDGTGLAFF.

The chain uses TRBV30 and TRBJ2-7; D is unresolved. The CDR3 totals 13 residues. The germline V gene encodes CDR1 GTSNPN and CDR2 SVGIG (reference sequence). Between the trimmed V and J ends, which lost 3 bases and 3 bases, there was a span of 12 bases. In DNA form, the CDR3 reads TGTGCCTGGAGAGGCAGGAAAATCTACGAGCAGTACTTC. Translated: CAWRGRKIYEQYF. The full variable domain, in which reference TRBV30 and TRBJ2-7 provide the parts outside the CDR3, is SQTIHQWPATLVQPVGSPLSLECTVEGTSNPNLYWYRQAAGRGLQLLFYSVGIGQISSEVPQNLSASRPQDRQFILSSKKLLLSDSGFYLCAWRGRKIYEQYFGPGTRLTVT.

J is TRBJ2-1 and V is TRBV5-1; 11 bases line up with TRBD2. CDR3 length equals 17 residues. With V trimmed by 3 bases and J by 7 bases, 12 bases remained unmatched. The germline CDR1 and CDR2 sequences are SGHRS and YFSETQ. As DNA, the CDR3 is TGCGCCAGCAGCTCCATCGCCACTAGCGGGAGAGTAAATGAGCAGTTCTTC. This translates into CASSSIATSGRVNEQFF.

The V and J genes are TRBV5-1 and TRBJ1-2; D is uncertain. Germline V gene sequence: CDR1 SGHRS, CDR2 YFSETQ. The CDR3 consists of 13 residues. V was shortened by 0 bases and J by 8 bases, with 11 bases between the two germline ends. This CDR3 is CASSLVAAGGYTF. CDR3 DNA sequence: TGCGCCAGCAGCTTGGTCGCCGCTGGGGGCTACACCTTC.

The chain recombines TRBV7-2 with TRBJ2-3, with 9 bases that match TRBD2. CDR3 size: 15 residues. In germline, CDR1 is SGHTA, CDR2 FQGNSA. The V and J ends lost 2 bases and 5 bases, in that order; junction bases with no gene match: 5. CDR3 in amino acids: CASSLKAGGRDTQYF. The CDR3 DNA reads TGTGCCAGCAGCTTAAAAGCGGGGGGTAGAGATACGCAGTATTTT.